This T cell receptor beta chain originates from a study of shared clonotypes between healthy human individuals. CDR1 SNHLY and CDR2 FYNNEI come from the germline V gene. The length of the CDR3 is 15 residues. With V trimmed by 6 bases and J by 1 base, 5 bases remained unmatched. For this clone: The identical CDR3 is also encoded by other nucleotide sequences in the sample.

Measured with immunoSEQ multiplex PCR; TCRdb has only the in-frame clones, and not every one. The sample carries fewer than 400,000 clones, approximately 74% recorded once. The rearrangement links TRBV2 to TRBJ2-3; 9 bases map to TRBD1. This receptor was identified in a man aged 30 to 45 in good health. The sample comprised memory CD4+ T cells sorted from blood. Subset denoted: CD45RA-negative fraction. CDR3 sequence: CASSGRTGGTDTQYF. DNA for the CDR3: TGTGCCAGCAGCGGTAGGACAGGGGGCACAGATACGCAGTATTTT.